The rows below give T cell receptor beta chains drawn from one sample of a study of blood T cell repertoires in COVID-19. TCRdb keeps only in-frame clones here, not all; method: immunoSEQ multiplex PCR. This table holds about 310,000 clones, around 90% found once. Material for sequencing was peripheral blood. The receptors shown here come from a man between 50 and 59 years old with active or convalescent COVID-19. The CDR3 runs from the conserved cysteine through the conserved F or W. A D gene is named only where the DNA matches it firmly. Rows may omit the clone size; those that give it use once, few, many or a size class.

d_call | j_call | clone_size | v_call | cdr3_nt | cdr3_aa
TRBD1 | TRBJ2-1 | - | TRBV7-2 | TGTGCCAGCAGCTTGGGACAGGGCGGTTTCGATGAGCAGTTCTTC | CASSLGQGGFDEQFF
- | TRBJ2-7 | - | TRBV11-2 | TGTGCCAGCAGCCGATTGCGGGATAAACCTTACGAGCAGTACTTC | CASSRLRDKPYEQYF
TRBD1 | TRBJ1-6 | - | TRBV7-8 | TGTGCCAGCAGCAGAGGAAGCGGGACAGGGATTGGCGGTTCACCCCTCCACTTT | CASSRGSGTGIGGSPLHF
- | TRBJ2-7 | - | TRBV10-3 | TGTGCCATCCGATCAGGGGGGTCCTACGAGCAGTACTTC | CAIRSGGSYEQYF
- | TRBJ2-6 | few | TRBV7-3 | TGTGCCAGCAGCATCAATAATCAGGTCTCTGGGGCCAACGTCCTGACTTTC | CASSINNQVSGANVLTF
- | TRBJ1-1 | - | TRBV2 | TGTGCCAGCAGCTCTGCCGACAGGAAACCGGATGAAGCTTTCTTT | CASSSADRKPDEAFF
TRBD1 | TRBJ1-1 | - | TRBV27 | TGTGCCAGCAGTTTATACCGCAGGGGGACTGAAGCTTTCTTT | CASSLYRRGTEAFF
TRBD2 | TRBJ2-5 | - | TRBV30 | TGTGCCTGGAGACTAGCGGGGGCCCAAGAGACCCAGTACTTC | CAWRLAGAQETQYF
- | TRBJ2-5 | - | TRBV28 | TGTGCCAGCAGTGATACTAGCAGCCAAGAGACCCAGTACTTC | CASSDTSSQETQYF
TRBD2 | TRBJ2-1 | - | TRBV4-1 | TGCGCCAGCAGCCTAGGACTAGCGGGAGGGCCACGCTCCTACAATGAGCAGTTCTTC | CASSLGLAGGPRSYNEQFF
- | TRBJ1-2 | - | TRBV18 | TGTGCCAGCTCACCGATCGGGGACTATGGCTACACCTTC | CASSPIGDYGYTF
TRBD1 | TRBJ1-1 | once | TRBV3-1/TRBV3-2 | TGTGCCAGCAGCCAAGGCGGGGTAGCAGGGGGTTTCTTT | CASSQGGVAGGFF
TRBD2 | TRBJ2-3 | - | TRBV2 | TGTGCCAGCTTTAGCGGGACACTTACGGGTACGCAGTATTTT | CASFSGTLTGTQYF
TRBD1 | TRBJ1-4 | - | TRBV5-1 | TGCGCCAGCAGCTTGGCGAGGACAGGGGATTTTGAAAAACTGTTTTTT | CASSLARTGDFEKLFF
- | TRBJ2-7 | - | TRBV10-1 | TGCGCCGGCCCTCTAGAGAGGCCCCCCTACGAGCAGTACTTC | CAGPLERPPYEQYF
- | TRBJ1-6 | - | TRBV7-2 | TGTGCCAGCAGCCCAAAAGGGGCCTTAAATTCACCCCTCCACTTT | CASSPKGALNSPLHF
- | TRBJ1-4 | - | TRBV30 | TGTGCCTGGAGTAGGGGTTTTAATGAAAAACTGTTTTTT | CAWSRGFNEKLFF
- | TRBJ1-2 | - | TRBV10-3 | TGTGCCATCACTACAGGATATGGCTACACCTTC | CAITTGYGYTF
TRBD1 | TRBJ1-2 | - | TRBV5-1 | TGCGCCAGCAGCGGACAGGGTAACTATGGCTACACCTTC | CASSGQGNYGYTF
TRBD1 | TRBJ2-7 | - | TRBV27 | TGTGCCAGCAGTTCTCGGACAGGCTATAGGCAGTACTTC | CASSSRTGYRQYF
- | TRBJ1-5 | - | TRBV28 | TGTGCCAGCAGTTTGCCAGGGTTCGCGGACCCGGACCTACCAAATCAGCCCCAGCATTTT | CASSLPGFADPDLPNQPQHF
TRBD1 | TRBJ1-2 | - | TRBV27 | TGTGCCAGCAGTGGGACAGGGGGGTATGGCTACACCTTC | CASSGTGGYGYTF
TRBD1 | TRBJ1-1 | - | TRBV7-8 | TGTGCCAGCAGCTTAAGGGGGCAGAACACTGAAGCTTTCTTT | CASSLRGQNTEAFF
- | TRBJ1-4 | once | TRBV6-2/TRBV6-3 | TGTGCCAGCAGTGACAGTTTCTCCGAAAAACTGTTTTTT | CASSDSFSEKLFF
TRBD1 | TRBJ1-1 | - | TRBV6-2/TRBV6-3 | TGTGCCAGCAGCTTTACCTCGGTAGGGGACAGGGTCAACACTGAAGCTTTCTTT | CASSFTSVGDRVNTEAFF
TRBD2 | TRBJ2-7 | - | TRBV28 | TGTGCCAGCAGAACCCTCCTTGCGGGGGGGCCGGACGAGCAGTACTTC | CASRTLLAGGPDEQYF
TRBD1 | TRBJ2-1 | - | TRBV28 | TGTGCCAGCAGTCCGCTATCCTTCCGGGACAGGGGCTACAATGAGCAGTTCTTC | CASSPLSFRDRGYNEQFF
- | TRBJ2-1 | once | TRBV11-2 | TGTGCCAGCAGCTTGGCTCACAATGAGCAGTTCTTC | CASSLAHNEQFF
- | TRBJ1-2 | - | TRBV19 | TGTGCCAGTAGTACTACGACAGAGCCGTATGGCTACACCTTC | CASSTTTEPYGYTF
TRBD1 | TRBJ2-1 | - | TRBV7-9 | TGTGCCAGCAGCTTAAGAGGACAGGGGAACGATGAGCAGTTCTTC | CASSLRGQGNDEQFF
- | TRBJ2-1 | - | TRBV11-3 | TGTGCCAGCAGCGGGGGGTACCCTTACAATGAGCAGTTCTTC | CASSGGYPYNEQFF
TRBD1 | TRBJ1-5 | - | TRBV28 | TGTGCCAGCAGTTCCGCCGCCAGGGGGCACCAGCCCCAGCATTTT | CASSSAARGHQPQHF
TRBD2 | TRBJ2-1 | - | TRBV24-1 | TGTGCCACCAGTGACTGGACTAGCGGGGGGGCTGATGAGCAGTTCTTC | CATSDWTSGGADEQFF
- | TRBJ2-4 | - | TRBV2 | TGTGCCAGCAGTGAACGATCTGAGACTTTGGACTTC | CASSERSETLDF
TRBD1 | TRBJ1-1 | - | TRBV27 | TGTGCCAGCAGTTTAGGATGGACAGGGAGAAGGAACACTGAAGCTTTCTTT | CASSLGWTGRRNTEAFF
TRBD1 | TRBJ1-5 | many | TRBV19 | TGTGCCAGTAGTGGGACAGGGGATCAGCCCCAGCATTTT | CASSGTGDQPQHF
TRBD2 | TRBJ2-1 | - | TRBV2 | TGTGCCAGCAGTGAATTTAGCGGGGGCATCTACAATGAGCAGTTCTTC | CASSEFSGGIYNEQFF
- | TRBJ1-2 | - | TRBV4-2 | TGTGCCAGCAGCCAAGAGAGGTTCCGAGGCTACACCTTC | CASSQERFRGYTF
- | TRBJ1-1 | - | TRBV4-1 | TGCGCCAGCAGCCAACCCCCCGGGGGGCGAGAAACTGAAGCTTTCTTT | CASSQPPGGRETEAFF
- | TRBJ1-2 | - | TRBV7-9 | TGTGCCAGCAGCTTAGCGGCGGGGGCTGGTAACGATGGCTACACCTTC | CASSLAAGAGNDGYTF
TRBD1 | TRBJ1-1 | - | TRBV19 | TGTGCCAGTAGTACCGGGACAGGGGGCACTGAAGCTTTCTTT | CASSTGTGGTEAFF
TRBD1 | TRBJ1-1 | - | TRBV19 | TGTGCCAGTAGTATGGACAGGGACACTGAAGCTTTCTTT | CASSMDRDTEAFF
- | TRBJ2-5 | - | TRBV18 | TGTGCCAGCTCACCACCGTCCCTAGCTAAAGAGACCCAGTACTTC | CASSPPSLAKETQYF
- | TRBJ1-6 | - | TRBV28 | TGTGCCAGCAGTTTATCCGATTCACCCCTCCACTTT | CASSLSDSPLHF
- | TRBJ1-5 | - | TRBV28 | TGTGCCAGCAGTCTCCGACAGGTCAATCAGCCCCAGCATTTT | CASSLRQVNQPQHF
- | TRBJ1-2 | - | TRBV7-9 | TGTGCCAGCAGCTTAGAGGACATCTCCTATGGCTACACCTTC | CASSLEDISYGYTF
- | TRBJ1-5 | - | TRBV5-8 | TGTGCCAGCAGCTTGGCCGGAGACAGTCATCAGCCCCAGCATTTT | CASSLAGDSHQPQHF
TRBD1 | TRBJ1-1 | - | TRBV28 | TGTGCCAGCAGTAGCGCGACAGGGGCGACTGAAGCTTTCTTT | CASSSATGATEAFF
TRBD1 | TRBJ2-3 | - | TRBV18 | TGTGCCAGCTCACCACTACAAAGACAGGGCTTTAGCACAGATACGCAGTATTTT | CASSPLQRQGFSTDTQYF
- | TRBJ2-1 | - | TRBV19 | TGTGCCAGTAGTATCGATAGATATGTCAATGAGCAGTTCTTC | CASSIDRYVNEQFF
TRBD1 | TRBJ1-1 | - | TRBV2 | TGTGCCAGCGTAGACAGGGCTCTTTTGAACACTGAAGCTTTCTTT | CASVDRALLNTEAFF
- | TRBJ2-7 | once | TRBV4-1 | TGCGCCAGCAGCCAAGACGCGGGGACAGTGGAGTACTTC | CASSQDAGTVEYF
- | TRBJ2-1 | few | TRBV7-2 | TGTGCCAGCAGCCCCCTCCGGTTTAGCGAGGGGCAGTTCTTC | CASSPLRFSEGQFF
- | TRBJ2-1 | - | TRBV7-9 | TGTGCCAGCAGCTTAGCGGCCTCCTACAATGAGCAGTTCTTC | CASSLAASYNEQFF
TRBD1 | TRBJ2-4 | - | TRBV25-1 | TGTGCCAGCAGTGAATTGCAGGGGACAGCCTCAAACATTCAGTACTTC | CASSELQGTASNIQYF
- | TRBJ1-5 | - | TRBV19 | TGTGCCAGTAGTATGGTGGGGGCCGGCAATCAGCCCCAGCATTTT | CASSMVGAGNQPQHF
TRBD1 | TRBJ1-5 | - | TRBV2 | TGTGCCAGCAGTGTACAGGGGTTCGGCAATCAGCCCCAGCATTTT | CASSVQGFGNQPQHF